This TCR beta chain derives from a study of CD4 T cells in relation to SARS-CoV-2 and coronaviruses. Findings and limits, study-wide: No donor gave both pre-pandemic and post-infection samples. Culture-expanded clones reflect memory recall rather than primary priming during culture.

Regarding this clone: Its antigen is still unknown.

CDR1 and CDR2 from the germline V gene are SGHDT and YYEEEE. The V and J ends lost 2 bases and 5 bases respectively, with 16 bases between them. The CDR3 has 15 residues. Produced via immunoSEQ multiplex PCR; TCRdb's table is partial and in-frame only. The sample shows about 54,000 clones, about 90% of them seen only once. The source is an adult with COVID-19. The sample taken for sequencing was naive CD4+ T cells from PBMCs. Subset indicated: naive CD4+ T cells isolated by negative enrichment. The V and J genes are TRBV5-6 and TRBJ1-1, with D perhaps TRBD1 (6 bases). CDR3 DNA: TGTGCCAGCAGCTTCAGACCAGGGGTAGATACTGAAGCTTTCTTT. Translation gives CASSFRPGVDTEAFF.